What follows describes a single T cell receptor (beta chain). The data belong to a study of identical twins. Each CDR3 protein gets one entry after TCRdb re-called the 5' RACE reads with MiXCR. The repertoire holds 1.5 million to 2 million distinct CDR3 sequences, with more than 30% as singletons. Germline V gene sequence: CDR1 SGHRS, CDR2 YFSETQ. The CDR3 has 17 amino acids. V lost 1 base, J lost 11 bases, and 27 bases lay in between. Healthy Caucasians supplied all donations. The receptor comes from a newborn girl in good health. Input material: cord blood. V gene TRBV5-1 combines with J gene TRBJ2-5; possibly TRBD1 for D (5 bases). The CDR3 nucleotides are TGCGCCAGCAGCTTGATGGCAGGGCTGTTTTTCAGTACCAAGCAGTACTTC. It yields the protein CASSLMAGLFFSTKQYF.